The TCR beta chain under discussion was sequenced for a study of T cells in Graves' hyperthyroidism and ophthalmopathy. RNA transcripts provided the source from which TCR beta CDR3 regions were amplified. Initially, a first-round RT-PCR of the TCR CDR3 employed the HTBI primer set. TCRdb reanalysed the multiplex PCR reads using MiXCR and keeps one entry per CDR3 protein. The table records around 700,000 distinct CDR3 sequences, 35% of them present only once. General study findings and limits: Most thyroid-expanded clonotypes above 0.001 were also found in blood.

Details on this clonotype: Its specificity is not known. An end of the junction does not agree with germline; a read error may underlie this.

This TCR was recovered from a woman between 35 and 50 years old with Graves' hyperthyroidism. Sequenced material: blood.

The CDR3 DNA reads TGTGCCAGTAGTATAGCTTACAGGGGTCCAACCTTCACTGGAGCTTTCTTT. It encodes CASSIAYRGPTFTGAFF. This chain links TRBV19 with TRBJ1-1, with 7 bases matching TRBD1. The CDR3 is 17 residues long. Germline lookup yields CDR1 LNHDA and CDR2 SQIVND (reference sequence). The complete variable domain, with remaining parts taken from reference TRBV19 and TRBJ1-1, reads DGGITQSPKYLFRKEGQNVTLSCEQNLNHDAMYWYRQDPGQGLRLIYYSQIVNDFQKGDIAEGYSVSREKKESFPLTVTSAQKNPTAFYLCASSIAYRGPTFTGAFFGQGTRLTVV.